This T cell receptor beta chain was identified during a study of shared clonotypes between healthy human individuals. Study-wide results and limits: Blood alone was sampled, and tissue repertoires likely differ. Across several donors, naive CD4 shared roughly 5.2%, naive CD8 3.5% to 4%, memory CD4 over 2%, memory CD8 under 0.5%.

CD45RO-negative, CCR7-positively selected cells formed the naive CD8 fraction, excluding terminally differentiated effector memory CD45RA+ cells. The deep-level immunoSEQ assay was used. The authors distributed each subset's genomic DNA evenly over several immunoSEQ plates. Clones were sequenced by immunoSEQ multiplex PCR, and TCRdb holds only the in-frame ones, with some missing. The repertoire holds about 2.1 million clones, 93% seen once, with roughly 1.8% in the top ten. A note on this clone: Antigen unknown.

Germline lookup yields CDR1 SGHNT and CDR2 YYREEE (reference sequence). The CDR3 is 14 amino acids. The V end lost 4 bases, the J end lost 4 bases, and 14 bases lay between the germline ends. The sequenced sample was naive CD8+ T cells from PBMCs. The receptor was isolated from a man aged 18-30 years in good health. Some clones in this sample may be carry-over from other donors' samples. The chain uses TRBV5-4 and TRBJ1-1; tentative D call: TRBD1 (5 bases). CDR3 loop: CASSTRGWGTEAFF. CDR3 DNA sequence: TGTGCCAGCAGCACACGGGGGTGGGGCACTGAAGCTTTCTTT.